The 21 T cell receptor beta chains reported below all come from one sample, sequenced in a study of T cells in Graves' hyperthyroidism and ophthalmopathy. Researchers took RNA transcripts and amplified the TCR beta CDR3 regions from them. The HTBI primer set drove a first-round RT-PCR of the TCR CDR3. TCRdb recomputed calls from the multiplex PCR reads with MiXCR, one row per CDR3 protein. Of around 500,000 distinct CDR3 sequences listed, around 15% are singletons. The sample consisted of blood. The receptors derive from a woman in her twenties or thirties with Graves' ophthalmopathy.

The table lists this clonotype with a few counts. Written as DNA, the CDR3 is TGTGCCAGCAGCCCCCACAGGGAAAACACAGATACGCAGTATTTT. Translating gives CASSPHRENTDTQYF. The chain has TRBV7-9 and TRBJ2-3; D is possibly TRBD1 (6 bases). The CDR3 covers 15 residues. Germline assignment: CDR1 SEHNR and CDR2 FQNEAQ (reference sequence). V was trimmed by 5 bases and J by 2 bases, leaving 14 bases between them.

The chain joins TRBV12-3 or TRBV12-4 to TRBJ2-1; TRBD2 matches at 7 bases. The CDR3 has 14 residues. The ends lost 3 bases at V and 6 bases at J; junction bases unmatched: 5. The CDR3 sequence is CASSLSSGANEQFF. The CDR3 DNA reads TGTGCCAGCAGTTTGTCTAGCGGAGCCAATGAGCAGTTCTTC.

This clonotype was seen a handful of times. The CDR3 here is CASSSPGTGGKNEQFF. For the CDR3, the DNA is TGTGCCAGCAGTTCTCCCGGGACAGGGGGAAAGAATGAGCAGTTCTTC. This chain uses TRBV6-2 or TRBV6-3 with TRBJ2-1; 11 bases line up with TRBD1. Germline V gene lookup returns CDR1 MNHEY and CDR2 SVGEGT. After removal of 4 bases from V and 7 bases from J, the junction contained 9 bases not matched to a gene. The CDR3 runs 16 residues.

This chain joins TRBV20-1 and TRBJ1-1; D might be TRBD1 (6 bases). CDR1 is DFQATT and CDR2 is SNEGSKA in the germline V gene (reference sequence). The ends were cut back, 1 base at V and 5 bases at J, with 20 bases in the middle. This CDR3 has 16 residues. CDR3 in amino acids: CSARGRDTGLKTEAFF. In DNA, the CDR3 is TGCAGTGCTAGAGGCCGGGACACCGGATTAAAGACTGAAGCTTTCTTT.

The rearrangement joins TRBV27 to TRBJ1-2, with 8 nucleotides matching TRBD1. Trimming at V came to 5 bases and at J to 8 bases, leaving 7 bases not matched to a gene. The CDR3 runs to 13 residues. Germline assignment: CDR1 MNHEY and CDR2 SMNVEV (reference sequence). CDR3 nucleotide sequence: TGTGCCAGCAGTCCCGGGACAGGCCAAGGCTACACCTTC. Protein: CASSPGTGQGYTF.

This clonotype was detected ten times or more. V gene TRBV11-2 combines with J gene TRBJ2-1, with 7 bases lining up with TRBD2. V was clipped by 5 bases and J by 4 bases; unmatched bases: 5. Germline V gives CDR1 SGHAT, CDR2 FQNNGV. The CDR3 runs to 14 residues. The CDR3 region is CASSPHGGYNEQFF. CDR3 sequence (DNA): TGTGCCAGCAGCCCACACGGGGGGTACAATGAGCAGTTCTTC.

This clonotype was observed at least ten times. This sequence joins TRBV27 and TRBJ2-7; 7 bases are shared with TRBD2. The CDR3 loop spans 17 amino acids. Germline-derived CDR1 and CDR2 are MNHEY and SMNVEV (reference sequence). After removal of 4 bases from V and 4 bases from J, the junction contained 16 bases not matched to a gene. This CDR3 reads CASSSHFRREMVYEQYF. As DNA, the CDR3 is TGTGCCAGCAGTTCCCACTTCCGGCGGGAGATGGTATACGAGCAGTACTTC.

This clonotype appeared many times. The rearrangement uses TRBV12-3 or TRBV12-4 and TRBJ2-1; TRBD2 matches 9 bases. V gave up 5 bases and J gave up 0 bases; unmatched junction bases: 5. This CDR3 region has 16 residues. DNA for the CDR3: TGTGCCAGCAGTCCGCGACTAGCGGACTCCTACAATGAGCAGTTCTTC. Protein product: CASSPRLADSYNEQFF.

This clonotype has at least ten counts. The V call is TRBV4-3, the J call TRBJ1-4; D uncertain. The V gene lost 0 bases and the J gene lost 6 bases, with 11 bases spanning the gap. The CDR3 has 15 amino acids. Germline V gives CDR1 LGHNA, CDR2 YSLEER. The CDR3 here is CASSQDKRLDEKLFF. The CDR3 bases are TGCGCCAGCAGCCAAGATAAACGTCTCGATGAAAAACTGTTTTTT.

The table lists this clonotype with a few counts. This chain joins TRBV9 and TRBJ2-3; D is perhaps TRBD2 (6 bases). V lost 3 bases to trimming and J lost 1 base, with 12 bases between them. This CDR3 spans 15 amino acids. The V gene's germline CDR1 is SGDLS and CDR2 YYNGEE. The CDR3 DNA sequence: TGTGCCAGCAGCGCCGGACCGGGAGGCACAGATACGCAGTATTTT. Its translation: CASSAGPGGTDTQYF.

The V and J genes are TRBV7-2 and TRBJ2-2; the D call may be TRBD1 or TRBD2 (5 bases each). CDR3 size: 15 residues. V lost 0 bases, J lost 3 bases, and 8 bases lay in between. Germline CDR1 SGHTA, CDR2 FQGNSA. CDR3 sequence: CASSLAGEHTGELFF. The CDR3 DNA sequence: TGTGCCAGCAGCTTAGCGGGGGAACACACCGGGGAGCTGTTTTTT. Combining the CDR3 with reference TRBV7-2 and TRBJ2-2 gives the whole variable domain GAGVSQSPSNKVTEKGKDVELRCDPISGHTALYWYRQSLGQGLEFLIYFQGNSAPDKSGLPSDRFSAERTGGSVSTLTIQRTQQEDSAVYLCASSLAGEHTGELFFGEGSRLTVL.

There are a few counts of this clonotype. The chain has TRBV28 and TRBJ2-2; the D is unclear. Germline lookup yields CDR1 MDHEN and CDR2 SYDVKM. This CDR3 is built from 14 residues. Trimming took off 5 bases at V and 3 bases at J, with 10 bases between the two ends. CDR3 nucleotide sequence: TGTGCCAGCAGTCTCCATGAGGACACCGGGGAGCTGTTTTTT. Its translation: CASSLHEDTGELFF.

Here the CDR3 reads CASSYQGIGEQYF. In nucleotides, the CDR3 is TGTGCCAGCAGTTACCAGGGTATCGGCGAGCAGTACTTC. V and J are TRBV27 and TRBJ2-7; D possibly corresponds to TRBD1 (5 bases). CDR1 is MNHEY, CDR2 SMNVEV, per germline (reference sequence). V dropped 4 bases and J dropped 6 bases, with 13 bases sitting between them. The CDR3 is 13 residues long.

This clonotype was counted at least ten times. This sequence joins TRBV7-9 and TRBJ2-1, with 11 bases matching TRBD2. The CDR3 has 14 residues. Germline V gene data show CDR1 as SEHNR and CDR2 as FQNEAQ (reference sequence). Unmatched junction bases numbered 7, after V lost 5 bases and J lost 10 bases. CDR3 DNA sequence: TGTGCCAGCAGCGTCCTAGCGGGAGGTGGCGAGCAGTTCTTC. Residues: CASSVLAGGGEQFF.

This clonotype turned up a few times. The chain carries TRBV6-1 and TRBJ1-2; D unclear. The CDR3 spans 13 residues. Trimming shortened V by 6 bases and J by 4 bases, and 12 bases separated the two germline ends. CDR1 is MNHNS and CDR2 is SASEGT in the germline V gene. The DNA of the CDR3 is TGTGCCAGCAGCCCCCAGTCGGCCTATGGCTACACCTTC. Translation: CASSPQSAYGYTF.

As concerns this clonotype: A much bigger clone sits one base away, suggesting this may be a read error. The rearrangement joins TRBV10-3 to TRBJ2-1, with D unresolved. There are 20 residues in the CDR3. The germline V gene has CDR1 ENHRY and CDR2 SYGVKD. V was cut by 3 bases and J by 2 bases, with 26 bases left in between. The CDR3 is CAISDQSKSGPREAYNEQFF. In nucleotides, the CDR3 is TGTGCCATCAGTGACCAATCGAAATCCGGGCCACGTGAAGCCTACAATGAGCAGTTCTTC.

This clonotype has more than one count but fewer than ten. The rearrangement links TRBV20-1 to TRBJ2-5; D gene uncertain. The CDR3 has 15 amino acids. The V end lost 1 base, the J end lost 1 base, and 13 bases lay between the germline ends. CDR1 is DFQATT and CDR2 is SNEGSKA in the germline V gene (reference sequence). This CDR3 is CSARAGSVPQETQYF. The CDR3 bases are TGCAGTGCTAGAGCCGGCTCAGTCCCCCAAGAGACCCAGTACTTC.

CDR3 amino acids: CASTKAGEAKNIQYF. CDR3 sequence (DNA): TGTGCCAGCACCAAAGCGGGAGAGGCCAAAAACATTCAGTACTTC. The chain combines TRBV5-6 with TRBJ2-4; 8 nucleotides agree with TRBD2. V lost 6 bases and J lost 1; bases outside the gene matches: 6. CDR3 length equals 15 residues. Germline V gene data show CDR1 as SGHDT and CDR2 as YYEEEE.

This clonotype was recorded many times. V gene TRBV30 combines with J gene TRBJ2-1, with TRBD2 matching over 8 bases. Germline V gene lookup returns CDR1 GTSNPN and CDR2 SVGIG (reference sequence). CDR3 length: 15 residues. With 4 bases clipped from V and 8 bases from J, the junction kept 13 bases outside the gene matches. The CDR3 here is CAWTGSGVTRDEQFF. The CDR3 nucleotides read TGTGCCTGGACAGGTAGCGGGGTGACCCGGGATGAGCAGTTCTTC.

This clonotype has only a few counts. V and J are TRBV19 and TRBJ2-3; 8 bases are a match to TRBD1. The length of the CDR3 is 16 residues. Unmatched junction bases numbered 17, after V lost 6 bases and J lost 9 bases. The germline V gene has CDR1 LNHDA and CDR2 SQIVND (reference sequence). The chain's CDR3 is CASSRLTGTRQGTQYF. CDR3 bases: TGTGCCAGTAGCCGCTTGACAGGGACAAGACAGGGGACGCAGTATTTT.

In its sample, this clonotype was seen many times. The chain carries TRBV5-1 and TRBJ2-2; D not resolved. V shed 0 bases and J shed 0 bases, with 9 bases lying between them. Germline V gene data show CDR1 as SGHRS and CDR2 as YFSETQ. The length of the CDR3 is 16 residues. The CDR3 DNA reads TGCGCCAGCAGCTTGGGTGGCACTTCGAACACCGGGGAGCTGTTTTTT. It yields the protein CASSLGGTSNTGELFF.